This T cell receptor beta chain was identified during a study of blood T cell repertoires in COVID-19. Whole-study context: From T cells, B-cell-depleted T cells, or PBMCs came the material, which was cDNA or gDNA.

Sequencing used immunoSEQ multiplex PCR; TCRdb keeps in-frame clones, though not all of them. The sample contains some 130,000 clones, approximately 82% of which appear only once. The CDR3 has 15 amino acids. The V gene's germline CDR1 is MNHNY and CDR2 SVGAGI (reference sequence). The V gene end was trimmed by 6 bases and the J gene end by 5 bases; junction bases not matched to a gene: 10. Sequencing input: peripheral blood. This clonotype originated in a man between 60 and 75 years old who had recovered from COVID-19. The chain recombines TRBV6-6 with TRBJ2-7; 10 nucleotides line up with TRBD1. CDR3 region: CASSTYRGQGDEQYF. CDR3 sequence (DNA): TGTGCCAGCAGCACCTACCGCGGACAGGGGGACGAGCAGTACTTC.